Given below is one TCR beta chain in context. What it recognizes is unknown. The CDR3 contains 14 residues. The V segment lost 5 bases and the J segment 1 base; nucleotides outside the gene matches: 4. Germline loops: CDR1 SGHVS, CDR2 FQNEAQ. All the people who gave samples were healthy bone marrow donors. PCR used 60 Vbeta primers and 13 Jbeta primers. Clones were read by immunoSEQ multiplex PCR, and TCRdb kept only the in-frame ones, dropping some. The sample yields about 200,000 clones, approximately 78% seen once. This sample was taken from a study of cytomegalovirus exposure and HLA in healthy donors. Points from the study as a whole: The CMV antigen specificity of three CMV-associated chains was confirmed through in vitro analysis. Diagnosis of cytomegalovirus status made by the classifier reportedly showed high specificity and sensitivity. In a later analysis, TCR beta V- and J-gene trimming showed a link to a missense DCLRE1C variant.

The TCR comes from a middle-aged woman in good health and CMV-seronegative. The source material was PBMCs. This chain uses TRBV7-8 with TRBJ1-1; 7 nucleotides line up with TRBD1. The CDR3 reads CASSKDRTNTEAFF. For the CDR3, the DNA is TGTGCCAGCAGCAAGGACAGGACGAACACTGAAGCTTTCTTT. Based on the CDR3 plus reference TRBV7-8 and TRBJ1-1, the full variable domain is GAGVSQSPRYKVAKRGQDVALRCDPISGHVSLFWYQQALGQGPEFLTYFQNEAQLDKSGLPSDRFFAERPEGSVSTLKIQRTQQEDSAVYLCASSKDRTNTEAFFGQGTRLTVV.